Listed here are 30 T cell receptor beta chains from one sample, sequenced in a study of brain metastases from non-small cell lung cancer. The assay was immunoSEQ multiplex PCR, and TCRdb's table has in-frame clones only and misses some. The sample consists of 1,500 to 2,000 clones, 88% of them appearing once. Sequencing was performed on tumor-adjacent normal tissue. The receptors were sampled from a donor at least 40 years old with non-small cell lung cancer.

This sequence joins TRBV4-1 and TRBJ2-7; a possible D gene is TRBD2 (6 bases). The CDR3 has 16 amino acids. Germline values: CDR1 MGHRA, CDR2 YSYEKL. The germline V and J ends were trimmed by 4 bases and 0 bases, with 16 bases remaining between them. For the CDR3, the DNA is TGCGCCAGCAGCCTCCACGGGACTGATTACTCCTACGAGCAGTACTTC. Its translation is CASSLHGTDYSYEQYF.

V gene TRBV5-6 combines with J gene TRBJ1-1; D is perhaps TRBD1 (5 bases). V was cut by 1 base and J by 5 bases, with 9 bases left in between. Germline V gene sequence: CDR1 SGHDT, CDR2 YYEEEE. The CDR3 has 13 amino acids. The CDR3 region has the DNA TGTGCCAGCAGCTTGAGGGGTCGGACTGAAGCTTTCTTT. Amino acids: CASSLRGRTEAFF.

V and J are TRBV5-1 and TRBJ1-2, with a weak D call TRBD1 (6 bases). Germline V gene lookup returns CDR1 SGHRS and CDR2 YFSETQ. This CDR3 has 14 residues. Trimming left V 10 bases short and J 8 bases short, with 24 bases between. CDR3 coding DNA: TGCGCCCGCCGCCTGGCCCGGGGGCGGGGGGGCTACACCTTC. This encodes CARRLARGRGGYTF.

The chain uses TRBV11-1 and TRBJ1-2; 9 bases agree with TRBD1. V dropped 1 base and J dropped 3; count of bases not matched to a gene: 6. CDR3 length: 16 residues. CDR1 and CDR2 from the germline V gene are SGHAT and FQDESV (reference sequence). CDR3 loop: CASSLGPGQGDYGYTF. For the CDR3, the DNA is TGTGCCAGCAGCTTAGGGCCGGGACAGGGAGACTATGGCTACACCTTC. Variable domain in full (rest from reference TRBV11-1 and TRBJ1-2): EAEVAQSPRYKITEKSQAVAFWCDPISGHATLYWYRQILGQGPELLVQFQDESVVDDSQLPKDRFSAERLKGVDSTLKIQPAELGDSAMYLCASSLGPGQGDYGYTFGSGTRLTVV.

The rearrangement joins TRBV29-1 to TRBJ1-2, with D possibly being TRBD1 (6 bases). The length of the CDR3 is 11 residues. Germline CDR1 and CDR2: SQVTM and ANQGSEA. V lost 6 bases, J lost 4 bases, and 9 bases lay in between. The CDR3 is CSVDSAYGYTF. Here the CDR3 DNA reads TGCAGCGTGGACAGTGCCTATGGCTACACCTTC. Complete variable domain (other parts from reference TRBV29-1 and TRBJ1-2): SAVISQKPSRDICQRGTSLTIQCQVDSQVTMMFWYRQQPGQSLTLIATANQGSEATYESGFVIDKFPISRPNLTFSTLTVSNMSPEDSSIYLCSVDSAYGYTFGSGTRLTVV.

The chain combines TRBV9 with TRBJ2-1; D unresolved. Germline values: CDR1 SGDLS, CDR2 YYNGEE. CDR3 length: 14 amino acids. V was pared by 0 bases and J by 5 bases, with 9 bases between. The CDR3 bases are TGTGCCAGCAGCGTAGCCGTCCAGAACAATGAGCAGTTCTTC. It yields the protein CASSVAVQNNEQFF.

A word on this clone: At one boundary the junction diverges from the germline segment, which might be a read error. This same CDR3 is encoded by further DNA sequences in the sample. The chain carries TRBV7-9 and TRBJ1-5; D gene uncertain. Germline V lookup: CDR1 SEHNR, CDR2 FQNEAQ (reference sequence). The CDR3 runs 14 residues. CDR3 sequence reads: CASSSYGANQPQHF. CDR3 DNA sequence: TGTGCCAGCAGCTCTTACGGCGCGAATCAACCCCAGCATTTT.

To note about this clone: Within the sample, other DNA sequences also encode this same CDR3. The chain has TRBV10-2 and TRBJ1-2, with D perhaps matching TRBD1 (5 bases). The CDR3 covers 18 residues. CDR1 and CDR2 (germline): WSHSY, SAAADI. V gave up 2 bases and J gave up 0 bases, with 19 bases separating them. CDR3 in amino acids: CASSERNPGARPNYGYTF. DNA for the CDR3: TGCGCCAGCAGTGAGAGAAATCCTGGGGCCAGACCTAACTATGGCTACACCTTC.

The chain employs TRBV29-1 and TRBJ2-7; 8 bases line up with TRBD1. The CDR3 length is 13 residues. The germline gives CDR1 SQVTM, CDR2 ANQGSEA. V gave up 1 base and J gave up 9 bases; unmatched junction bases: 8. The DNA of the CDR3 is TGCAGCGTTGAAGGGACAGGGTTCAATGGGCAGTACTTC. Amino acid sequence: CSVEGTGFNGQYF.

Written as DNA, the CDR3 is TGTGCCAGCAGTGATGGCAGTTACACCGGGGAGCTGTTTTTT. This codes for CASSDGSYTGELFF. The V gene is TRBV6-4, the J gene TRBJ2-2; D remains ambiguous. The CDR3 loop spans 14 amino acids. Trimming took 3 bases from V and 3 from J, leaving 8 bases between them. Germline V gene lookup returns CDR1 MRHNA and CDR2 SNTAGT.

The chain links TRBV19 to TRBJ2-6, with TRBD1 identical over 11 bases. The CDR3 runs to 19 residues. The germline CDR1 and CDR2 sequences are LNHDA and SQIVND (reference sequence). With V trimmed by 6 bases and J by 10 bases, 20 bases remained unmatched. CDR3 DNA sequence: TGTGCCAGTAGCACCTCCCGTACGGTCGGGACAGGGGGACCAAACGTCCTGACTTTC. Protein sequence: CASSTSRTVGTGGPNVLTF.

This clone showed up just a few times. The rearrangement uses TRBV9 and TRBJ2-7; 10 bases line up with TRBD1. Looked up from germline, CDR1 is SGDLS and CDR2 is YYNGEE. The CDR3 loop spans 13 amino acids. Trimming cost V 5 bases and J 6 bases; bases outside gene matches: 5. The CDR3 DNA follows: TGTGCCAGCAGTCGTGGGACAGGGGTCGAGCAGTACTTC. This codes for CASSRGTGVEQYF. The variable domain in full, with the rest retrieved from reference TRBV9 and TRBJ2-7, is DSGVTQTPKHLITATGQRVTLRCSPRSGDLSVYWYQQSLDQGLQFLIQYYNGEERAKGNILERFSAQQFPDLHSELNLSSLELGDSALYFCASSRGTGVEQYFGPGTRLTVT.

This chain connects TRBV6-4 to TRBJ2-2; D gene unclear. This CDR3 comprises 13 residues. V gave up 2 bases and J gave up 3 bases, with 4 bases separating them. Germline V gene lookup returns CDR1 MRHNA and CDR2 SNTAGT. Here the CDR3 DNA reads TGTGCCAGCAGTGACAGGGACACCGGGGAGCTGTTTTTT. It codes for CASSDRDTGELFF.

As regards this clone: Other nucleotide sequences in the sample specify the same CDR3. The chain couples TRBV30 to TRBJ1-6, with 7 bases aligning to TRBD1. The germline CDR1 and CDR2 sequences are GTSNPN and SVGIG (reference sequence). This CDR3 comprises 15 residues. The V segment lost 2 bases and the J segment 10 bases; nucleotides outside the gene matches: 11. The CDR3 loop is CAWSPHKQGGSPLHF. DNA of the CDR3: TGTGCCTGGAGTCCCCATAAGCAGGGGGGATCACCCCTCCACTTT.

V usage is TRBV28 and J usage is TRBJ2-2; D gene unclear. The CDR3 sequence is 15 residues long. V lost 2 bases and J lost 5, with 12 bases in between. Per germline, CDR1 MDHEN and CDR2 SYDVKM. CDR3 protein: CASSLRPKGTGELFF. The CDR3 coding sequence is TGTGCCAGCAGTTTACGACCGAAAGGGACCGGGGAGCTGTTTTTT.

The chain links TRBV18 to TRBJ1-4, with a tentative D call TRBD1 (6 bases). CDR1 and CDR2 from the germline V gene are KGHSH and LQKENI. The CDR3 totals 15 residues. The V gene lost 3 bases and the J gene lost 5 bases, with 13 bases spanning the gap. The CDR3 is CASSPVNRVNEKLFF. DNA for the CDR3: TGTGCCAGCTCACCGGTGAACAGGGTAAATGAAAAACTGTTTTTT.

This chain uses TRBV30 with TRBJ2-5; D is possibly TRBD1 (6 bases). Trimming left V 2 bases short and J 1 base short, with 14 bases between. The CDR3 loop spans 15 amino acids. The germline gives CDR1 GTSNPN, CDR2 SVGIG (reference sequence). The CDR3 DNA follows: TGTGCCTGGAGTCAGGGCAGGGGTGGCCAAGAGACCCAGTACTTC. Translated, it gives CAWSQGRGGQETQYF. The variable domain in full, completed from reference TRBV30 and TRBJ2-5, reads SQTIHQWPATLVQPVGSPLSLECTVEGTSNPNLYWYRQAAGRGLQLLFYSVGIGQISSEVPQNLSASRPQDRQFILSSKKLLLSDSGFYLCAWSQGRGGQETQYFGPGTRLLVL.

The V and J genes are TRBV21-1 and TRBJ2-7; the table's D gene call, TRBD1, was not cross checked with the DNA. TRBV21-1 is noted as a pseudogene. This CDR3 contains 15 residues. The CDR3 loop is CASSKGTGGPYEQYF. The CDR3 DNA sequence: TGTGCCAGCAGCAAAGGAACAGGGGGGCCCTACGAGCAGTACTTC.

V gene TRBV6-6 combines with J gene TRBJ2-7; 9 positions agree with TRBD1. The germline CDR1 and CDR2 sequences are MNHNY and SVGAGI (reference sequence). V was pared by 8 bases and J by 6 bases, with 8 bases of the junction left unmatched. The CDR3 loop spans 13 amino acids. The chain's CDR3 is CASGGQGGPEQYF. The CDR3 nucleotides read TGTGCCAGCGGGGGACAGGGTGGACCCGAGCAGTACTTC.

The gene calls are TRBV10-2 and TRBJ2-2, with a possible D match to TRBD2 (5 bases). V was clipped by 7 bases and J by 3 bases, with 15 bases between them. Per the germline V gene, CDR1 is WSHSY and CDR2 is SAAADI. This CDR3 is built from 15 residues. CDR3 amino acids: CASTSASRYTGELFF. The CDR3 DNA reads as TGCGCCAGCACCTCGGCTAGCCGATACACCGGGGAGCTGTTTTTT.

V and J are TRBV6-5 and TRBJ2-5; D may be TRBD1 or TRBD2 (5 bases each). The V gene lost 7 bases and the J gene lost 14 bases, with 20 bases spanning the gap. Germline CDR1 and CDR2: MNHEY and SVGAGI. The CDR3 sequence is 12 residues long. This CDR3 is CASTSNPGPLYF. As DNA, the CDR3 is TGTGCCAGCACTAGCAATCCGGGGCCCCTCTACTTC.

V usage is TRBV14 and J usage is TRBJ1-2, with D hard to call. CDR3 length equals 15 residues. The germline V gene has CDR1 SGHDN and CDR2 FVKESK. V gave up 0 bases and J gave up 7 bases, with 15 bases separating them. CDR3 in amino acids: CASSQERAPLGGYTF. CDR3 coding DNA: TGTGCCAGCAGCCAAGAACGGGCACCCCTAGGTGGCTACACCTTC. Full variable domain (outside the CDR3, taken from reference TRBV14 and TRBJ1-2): EAGVTQFPSHSVIEKGQTVTLRCDPISGHDNLYWYRRVMGKEIKFLLHFVKESKQDESGMPNNRFLAERTGGTYSTLKVQPAELEDSGVYFCASSQERAPLGGYTFGSGTRLTVV.

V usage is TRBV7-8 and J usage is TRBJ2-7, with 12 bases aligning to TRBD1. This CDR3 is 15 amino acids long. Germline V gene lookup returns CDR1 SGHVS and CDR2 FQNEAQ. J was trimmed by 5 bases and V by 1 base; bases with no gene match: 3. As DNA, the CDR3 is TGTGCCAGCAGCTTAGTCGGGACAGGGGGCCACGAGCAGTACTTC. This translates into CASSLVGTGGHEQYF.

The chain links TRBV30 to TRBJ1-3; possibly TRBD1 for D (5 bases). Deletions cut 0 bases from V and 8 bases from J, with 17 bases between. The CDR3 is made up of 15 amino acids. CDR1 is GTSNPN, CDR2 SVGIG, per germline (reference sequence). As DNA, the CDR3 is TGTGCCTGGAGTGTTAAGGGGCAGGGAGATGACACCATATATTTT. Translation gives CAWSVKGQGDDTIYF.

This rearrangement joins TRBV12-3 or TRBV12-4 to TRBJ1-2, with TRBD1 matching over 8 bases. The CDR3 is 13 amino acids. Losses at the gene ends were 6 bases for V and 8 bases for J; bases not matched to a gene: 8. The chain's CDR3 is CASSHGTGWGYTF. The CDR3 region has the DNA TGTGCCAGCAGCCACGGGACAGGCTGGGGCTACACCTTC.

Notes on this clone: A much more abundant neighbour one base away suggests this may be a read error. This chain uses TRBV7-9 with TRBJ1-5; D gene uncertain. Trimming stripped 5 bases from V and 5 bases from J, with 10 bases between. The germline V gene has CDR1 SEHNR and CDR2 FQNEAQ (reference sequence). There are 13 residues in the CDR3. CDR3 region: CASSPARDQPQHF. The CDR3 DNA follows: TGTGCCAGCAGCCCCGCAAGGGATCAGCCCCAGCATTTT.

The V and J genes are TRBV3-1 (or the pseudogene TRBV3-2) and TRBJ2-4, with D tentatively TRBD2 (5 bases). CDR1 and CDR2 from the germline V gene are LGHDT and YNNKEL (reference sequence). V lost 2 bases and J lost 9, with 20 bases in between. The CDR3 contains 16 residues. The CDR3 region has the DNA TGTGCCAGCAGCCAACCGACCCGCGGGTGGGGAGCCATTCAGTACTTC. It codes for CASSQPTRGWGAIQYF.

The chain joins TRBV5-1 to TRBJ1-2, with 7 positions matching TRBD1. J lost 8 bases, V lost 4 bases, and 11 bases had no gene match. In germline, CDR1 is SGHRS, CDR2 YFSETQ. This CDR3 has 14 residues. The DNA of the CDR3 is TGCGCCAGCAGCCTGAACAGGGGTCGGGAGGGCTACACCTTC. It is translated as CASSLNRGREGYTF.

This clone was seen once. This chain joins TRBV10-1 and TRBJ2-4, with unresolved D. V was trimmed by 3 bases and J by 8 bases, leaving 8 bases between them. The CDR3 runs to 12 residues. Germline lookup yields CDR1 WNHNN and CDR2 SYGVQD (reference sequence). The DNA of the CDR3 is TGCGCCAGCAGTGATTCGCTGGACATTCAGTACTTC. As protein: CASSDSLDIQYF.

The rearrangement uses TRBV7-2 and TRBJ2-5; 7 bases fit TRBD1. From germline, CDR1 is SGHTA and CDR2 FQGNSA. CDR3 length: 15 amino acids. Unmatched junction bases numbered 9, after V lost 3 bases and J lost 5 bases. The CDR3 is CASSLTGSFGETQYF. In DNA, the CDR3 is TGTGCCAGCAGCTTGACAGGGAGTTTTGGTGAGACCCAGTACTTC.